This T cell receptor (beta chain) was identified during a study of vaccination effects on CD4 cells after COVID-19. Regarding the study as a whole: Common cold coronaviruses were cross-recognized by only 1 of 255 vaccine-induced clones in healthy vaccinees.

CDR3 length: 17 residues. Looked up from germline, CDR1 is SGHAT and CDR2 is FQNNGV. Trimming left V 5 bases short and J 0 bases short, with 17 bases between. About this clone itself: Its specificity is not known.

Libraries were prepared by immunoSEQ multiplex PCR; TCRdb keeps only in-frame clonotypes and omits some of them. The repertoire has under 13,000 clones, about two thirds of them found once; the top ten carry roughly 24%. Before sequencing took place, the ViraFEST assay used viral peptide pools to expand antigen-specific CD4+ T cells. Having been cultured for 10 days, the cells underwent CD4+ T cell isolation. Half-medium changes using IL-2 medium occurred on days 3 and 7. The gene calls are TRBV11-2 and TRBJ1-3; no clear D. Specimen: CD4+ T cells from PBMCs cultured with HCoV-229E spike peptides, collected before COVID-19 vaccination. The origin of this receptor is a human donor who received a COVID-19 vaccine. CDR3 sequence reads: CASSHGEWESSGNTIYF. In DNA, the CDR3 is TGTGCCAGCAGCCACGGGGAATGGGAAAGCTCTGGAAACACCATATATTTT.